The table lists the clone carrying this TCR beta chain with many counts. Its specificity is not known. J was trimmed by 3 bases and V by 3 bases; bases with no gene match: 9. CDR1 and CDR2 from the germline V gene are MNHNY and SVGAGI (reference sequence). This CDR3 is 16 amino acids long. These data belong to a study of human T cells and chemical hapten exposure. Whole-study context: 0.01% DPC was applied to the upper back in patch tests, which were read at 6 days. Overall study findings and caveats: Large CDR3 similarity clusters arose significantly more often from expanded TCRs than from controls. Alopecia was present in the donors, so their immune response may differ from healthy people's.

Documented time point: patch test 1, 2 weeks after DPC sensitization. Treatment here: therapeutic diphenylcyclopropenone sensitization with weekly scalp DPC. TCRdb independently ran MiXCR on the RACE reads; one entry per CDR3 protein. The sample lists 75,000 to 90,000 distinct CDR3 sequences; about 9.4% were seen once. Here the sequenced sample was whole blood, taken in connection with sensitization to the hapten diphenylcyclopropenone (DPC). This clonotype was sampled from a woman between 45 and 60 years old with alopecia areata. Some clones in this sample may be carry-over from other donors' samples. The V gene is TRBV6-6, the J gene TRBJ2-7, with TRBD1 identical over 9 bases. The CDR3: CASSYLAGTGNYEQYF. The CDR3 DNA is TGTGCCAGCAGTTATCTGGCCGGGACAGGGAACTACGAGCAGTACTTC.